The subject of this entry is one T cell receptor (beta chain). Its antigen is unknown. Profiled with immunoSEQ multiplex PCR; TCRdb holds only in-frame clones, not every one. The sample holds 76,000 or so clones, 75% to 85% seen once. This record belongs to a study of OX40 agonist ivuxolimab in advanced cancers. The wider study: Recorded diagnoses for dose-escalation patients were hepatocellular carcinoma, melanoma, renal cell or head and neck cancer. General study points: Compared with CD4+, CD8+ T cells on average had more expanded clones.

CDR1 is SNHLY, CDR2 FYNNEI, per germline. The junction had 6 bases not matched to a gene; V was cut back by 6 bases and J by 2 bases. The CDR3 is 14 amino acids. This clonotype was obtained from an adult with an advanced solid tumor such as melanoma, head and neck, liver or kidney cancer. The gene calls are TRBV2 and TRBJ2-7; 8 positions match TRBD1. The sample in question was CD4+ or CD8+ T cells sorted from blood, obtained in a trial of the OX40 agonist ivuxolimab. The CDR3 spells CASRRGTGPYEQYF. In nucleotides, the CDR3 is TGTGCCAGCAGACGAGGGACAGGCCCCTACGAGCAGTACTTC.